The rows below give T cell receptor beta chains drawn from one sample of a study of spatial heterogeneity in lung cancer. TCRdb processed the 5' RACE reads anew with MiXCR; each CDR3 protein has one entry. The table has fewer than 45,000 distinct CDR3 sequences, around 7.1% seen once. This sample comprised PBMCs, obtained at surgery. The receptors originated from a female donor with early-stage non-small cell lung cancer. CDR3s include the opening cysteine and the closing phenylalanine or tryptophan. Fields, in order: J gene, V gene, clone size, D gene, CDR3 DNA, CDR3 protein. D genes are given only for firm matches. Clone sizes are given selectively: once, few, many, or a class where the clone is expanded.

j_gene: TRBJ1-1; v_gene: TRBV29-1; abundance: many; d_gene: -; CDR3nt: TGCAGCGTTGTTGGGCAGCCAAGGGATGAAGCTTTCTTT; CDR3aa: CSVVGQPRDEAFF
j_gene: TRBJ2-2; v_gene: TRBV24-1; abundance: many; d_gene: -; CDR3nt: TGTGCCACCAGTGATTCCCTTGTCCGCGGGGAGCTGTTTTTT; CDR3aa: CATSDSLVRGELFF
j_gene: TRBJ1-5; v_gene: TRBV10-3; abundance: few; d_gene: -; CDR3nt: TGTGCCATCAGCAGGGAAGGGAATCAGCCCCAGCATTTT; CDR3aa: CAISREGNQPQHF
j_gene: TRBJ2-6; v_gene: TRBV7-9; abundance: many; d_gene: -; CDR3nt: TGTGCCAGCAGCCGGGCTAAGGGGACACCCCTGTACGGGGCCAACGTCCTGACTTTC; CDR3aa: CASSRAKGTPLYGANVLTF
j_gene: TRBJ2-1; v_gene: TRBV12-3/TRBV12-4; abundance: few; d_gene: TRBD1; CDR3nt: TGTGCCATCATTAACGGGGACAGGGGGCGGAGTGAGCAGTTCTTC; CDR3aa: CAIINGDRGRSEQFF
j_gene: TRBJ1-3; v_gene: TRBV20-1; abundance: medium-sized; d_gene: -; CDR3nt: TGCAGTGCCCCCGTGGGAACCGAAAACACCATATATTTT; CDR3aa: CSAPVGTENTIYF
j_gene: TRBJ2-7; v_gene: TRBV28; abundance: few; d_gene: TRBD1; CDR3nt: TGTGCCAGCAGTCGACCCCGACAGGGGGCCTACGAGCAGTACTTC; CDR3aa: CASSRPRQGAYEQYF
j_gene: TRBJ2-2; v_gene: TRBV6-2/TRBV6-3; abundance: many; d_gene: -; CDR3nt: TGTGCCAGCAGTTGGGCCGGCACCGGGGAGCTGTTTTTT; CDR3aa: CASSWAGTGELFF
j_gene: TRBJ2-7; v_gene: TRBV29-1; abundance: -; d_gene: -; CDR3nt: TGCGTGGTGGCAGACTACGAGCAGTACTTC; CDR3aa: CVVADYEQYF
j_gene: TRBJ2-2; v_gene: TRBV5-1; abundance: -; d_gene: TRBD2; CDR3nt: TGCGCCAGCAGCTTTACTAGCGGCCCCCTCACCGGGGAGCTGTTTTTT; CDR3aa: CASSFTSGPLTGELFF
j_gene: TRBJ2-3; v_gene: TRBV24-1; abundance: -; d_gene: -; CDR3nt: TGTGCCACCAGTGATCCCTTGGATACGCAGTATTTT; CDR3aa: CATSDPLDTQYF
j_gene: TRBJ2-5; v_gene: TRBV7-9; abundance: many; d_gene: -; CDR3nt: TGTGCCAGCAGCTTAGGAGTCGGGGAGACCCAGTACTTC; CDR3aa: CASSLGVGETQYF
j_gene: TRBJ2-2; v_gene: TRBV5-1; abundance: many; d_gene: -; CDR3nt: TGCGCCAGCAGGCCTGAGGGTCCAAACACCGGGGAGCTGTTTTTT; CDR3aa: CASRPEGPNTGELFF